This T cell receptor (beta chain) emerged from a study of T cell changes during pregnancy in multiple sclerosis. TCRdb's table, derived via immunoSEQ multiplex PCR, lists solely in-frame clones and lacks some. The sample lists around 50,000 clones; approximately 87% were seen once. Trimming cost V 4 bases and J 9 bases; bases outside gene matches: 4. Looked up from germline, CDR1 is SGDLS and CDR2 is YYNGEE. CDR3 length equals 12 residues. This clone was seen more than once but under ten times. The sequenced material came from peripheral blood from another person, used as feeder cells. The source of this sequence is a human donor whose cells served as feeder cells for cultures in a pregnancy study. The chain is built from TRBV9 and TRBJ1-2; 9 bases line up with TRBD1. CDR3 nucleotides: TGTGCCAGCAGCACAGGACAGGGGAGCTACACCTTC. Translating it yields CASSTGQGSYTF. Based on the CDR3 plus reference TRBV9 and TRBJ1-2, the full variable domain is DSGVTQTPKHLITATGQRVTLRCSPRSGDLSVYWYQQSLDQGLQFLIQYYNGEERAKGNILERFSAQQFPDLHSELNLSSLELGDSALYFCASSTGQGSYTFGSGTRLTVV.